The T cell receptor (beta chain) described here comes from a study of cytomegalovirus exposure and HLA in healthy donors. At the level of the study: In terms of ancestry, the Caucasian-associated cluster contained roughly four fifths of the roughly 400 genotyped donors.

The PCR had 60 Vbeta and 13 Jbeta primers. The table came from immunoSEQ multiplex PCR; TCRdb's copy has only in-frame clones and leaves some out. The repertoire has 120,000 or so clones, around 85% of them found once; the top ten carry 2.1%. Comment on this clone: Its antigen is not known.

CDR3 length: 16 amino acids. Trimming stripped 1 base from V and 0 bases from J, with 12 bases between. The germline V gene encodes CDR1 SGDLS and CDR2 YYNGEE. Whole-study results and caveats: The study designated around 150 TCR beta chains cytomegalovirus-associated.

The specimen was PBMCs. The sequence was obtained from a man in his thirties or forties in good health and CMV-seronegative. The chain carries TRBV9 and TRBJ2-3; perhaps TRBD2 as D (5 bases). CDR3 sequence: CASSVSGWASTDTQYF. The CDR3 region has the DNA TGTGCCAGCAGCGTATCGGGGTGGGCTAGCACAGATACGCAGTATTTT.